Listed here are 13 T cell receptor beta chains from one sample, sequenced in a study of graft-versus-host responses after intestinal transplantation. The antigens of these receptors remain unknown. This table comes from immunoSEQ multiplex PCR, and its TCRdb copy is limited to in-frame clones, with some not included. The sample yields roughly 93,000 clones, roughly 92% seen once. Source: unstimulated CD8+ T cells sorted from spleen or lymph node cells, taken before transplant. The receptors come from a human donor who was the organ donor for an intestinal transplant.

Notes on this clone: An end of the junction does not agree with germline; a read error may underlie this. V gene TRBV6-1 combines with J gene TRBJ2-1, with a weak D call TRBD2 (5 bases). Germline CDR1 MNHNS, CDR2 SASEGT. This CDR3 is 12 amino acids long. CDR3 sequence: CASTERRNEQFF. Here the CDR3 DNA reads TGTGCCAGCACTGAAAGGAGGAATGAGCAGTTCTTC.

This clone was recorded only once. The chain couples TRBV27 to TRBJ2-1, with D perhaps matching TRBD2 (5 bases). Germline CDR1 and CDR2: MNHEY and SMNVEV (reference sequence). This CDR3 has 14 residues. Trimming left V 5 bases short and J 9 bases short, with 17 bases between. The CDR3 region has the DNA TGTGCCAGCAGTCTCCACCCGGACTCCATTGAGCAGTTCTTC. Translation: CASSLHPDSIEQFF.

The chain employs TRBV11-3 and TRBJ2-3; D not resolved. CDR1 is SGHNT, CDR2 YENEEA, per germline. V lost 5 bases, J lost 0 bases, and 6 bases lay in between. The CDR3 contains 13 residues. CDR3 nucleotides: TGTGCCAGCAGCCGAACTAGCACAGATACGCAGTATTTT. This encodes CASSRTSTDTQYF.

About this clone itself: Other DNA sequences of this sample code for an identical CDR3. The V and J genes are TRBV11-2 and TRBJ2-5, with D perhaps matching TRBD1 (5 bases). The CDR3 contains 15 residues. From germline, CDR1 is SGHAT and CDR2 FQNNGV. V was cut by 3 bases and J by 2 bases, with 13 bases left in between. CDR3: CASSFILDRQETQYF. The CDR3 bases are TGTGCCAGCAGCTTCATCCTCGACAGACAAGAGACCCAGTACTTC.

The V gene is TRBV7-9, the J gene TRBJ2-1; D perhaps matches TRBD1 (5 bases). CDR3 size: 16 residues. The V and J ends lost 5 bases and 5 bases respectively, with 19 bases between them. In germline, CDR1 is SEHNR, CDR2 FQNEAQ (reference sequence). CDR3 sequence: CASSRTDTWTNNEQFF. CDR3 coding DNA: TGTGCCAGCAGCCGAACAGACACTTGGACAAACAATGAGCAGTTCTTC.

The rearrangement joins TRBV9 to TRBJ1-2; perhaps TRBD1 as D (6 bases). CDR1 is SGDLS and CDR2 is YYNGEE in the germline V gene. The CDR3 covers 17 residues. Deletions cut 1 base from V and 6 bases from J, with 22 bases between. The chain's CDR3 is CASSVYEAGVPSDGYTF. DNA of the CDR3: TGTGCCAGCAGCGTATACGAGGCAGGGGTCCCCTCTGATGGCTACACCTTC. Supplemented by reference TRBV9 and TRBJ1-2, the full variable domain reads DSGVTQTPKHLITATGQRVTLRCSPRSGDLSVYWYQQSLDQGLQFLIQYYNGEERAKGNILERFSAQQFPDLHSELNLSSLELGDSALYFCASSVYEAGVPSDGYTFGSGTRLTVV.

J is TRBJ2-7 and V is TRBV27; 8 bases line up with TRBD1. CDR3 length equals 13 residues. V dropped 8 bases and J dropped 3; count of bases not matched to a gene: 6. Germline V gene data show CDR1 as MNHEY and CDR2 as SMNVEV (reference sequence). The CDR3 region is CASGRTGYYEQYF. CDR3 nucleotide sequence: TGTGCCAGCGGCCGGACAGGGTACTACGAGCAGTACTTC.

The rearrangement uses TRBV19 and TRBJ2-2; tentative D call: TRBD2 (5 bases). CDR1 and CDR2 (germline): LNHDA, SQIVND (reference sequence). The CDR3 is 15 residues long. V lost 1 base to trimming and J lost 3 bases, with 9 bases between them. The CDR3 nucleotides are TGTGCCAGTAGTATAGTGTGGGGAGACACCGGGGAGCTGTTTTTT. As protein: CASSIVWGDTGELFF. The variable domain in full, completed from reference TRBV19 and TRBJ2-2, reads DGGITQSPKYLFRKEGQNVTLSCEQNLNHDAMYWYRQDPGQGLRLIYYSQIVNDFQKGDIAEGYSVSREKKESFPLTVTSAQKNPTAFYLCASSIVWGDTGELFFGEGSRLTVL.

V gene TRBV4-1 combines with J gene TRBJ2-3, with TRBD2 identical over 9 bases. This CDR3 is 17 amino acids long. After removal of 0 bases from V and 2 bases from J, the junction contained 6 bases not matched to a gene. CDR1 is MGHRA and CDR2 is YSYEKL in the germline V gene. In DNA form, the CDR3 reads TGCGCCAGCAGCCAAGATGGGCGGGGGGGCTTCACAGATACGCAGTATTTT. Protein product: CASSQDGRGGFTDTQYF.

This chain links TRBV7-8 with TRBJ2-3, with D tentatively TRBD1 (6 bases). Trimming left V 2 bases short and J 4 bases short, with 10 bases between. The CDR3 sequence is 14 residues long. The germline V gene encodes CDR1 SGHVS and CDR2 FQNEAQ. CDR3 sequence (DNA): TGTGCCAGCAGCTTAATCTCAGGGGCAGATACGCAGTATTTT. Translating gives CASSLISGADTQYF. The complete variable domain, with remaining parts taken from reference TRBV7-8 and TRBJ2-3, reads GAGVSQSPRYKVAKRGQDVALRCDPISGHVSLFWYQQALGQGPEFLTYFQNEAQLDKSGLPSDRFFAERPEGSVSTLKIQRTQQEDSAVYLCASSLISGADTQYFGPGTRLTVL.

The chain uses TRBV6-1 and TRBJ1-5; TRBD1 agrees at 7 bases. Losses at the gene ends were 2 bases for V and 11 bases for J; bases not matched to a gene: 6. The germline CDR1 and CDR2 sequences are MNHNS and SASEGT. The CDR3 sequence is 13 residues long. CDR3 sequence: CASSEPPDRAQHF. The CDR3 DNA reads TGTGCCAGCAGTGAACCACCCGACAGGGCCCAGCATTTT.

The J gene is TRBJ1-1, the V gene TRBV27, with D possibly being TRBD1 (5 bases). There are 14 residues in the CDR3. V was clipped by 1 base and J by 1 base, with 7 bases between them. Germline lookup yields CDR1 MNHEY and CDR2 SMNVEV (reference sequence). Here the CDR3 reads CASSLWRGNTEAFF. Here the CDR3 DNA reads TGTGCCAGCAGTTTATGGAGGGGGAACACTGAAGCTTTCTTT.

The rearrangement links TRBV4-1 to TRBJ1-1, with 8 positions matching TRBD1. After removal of 7 bases from V and 3 bases from J, the junction contained 7 bases not matched to a gene. Germline V gene data show CDR1 as MGHRA and CDR2 as YSYEKL. CDR3 length equals 14 residues. The CDR3 loop reads CASTLGTGDTEAFF. CDR3 nucleotide sequence: TGCGCCAGCACCCTAGGGACAGGAGACACTGAAGCTTTCTTT.